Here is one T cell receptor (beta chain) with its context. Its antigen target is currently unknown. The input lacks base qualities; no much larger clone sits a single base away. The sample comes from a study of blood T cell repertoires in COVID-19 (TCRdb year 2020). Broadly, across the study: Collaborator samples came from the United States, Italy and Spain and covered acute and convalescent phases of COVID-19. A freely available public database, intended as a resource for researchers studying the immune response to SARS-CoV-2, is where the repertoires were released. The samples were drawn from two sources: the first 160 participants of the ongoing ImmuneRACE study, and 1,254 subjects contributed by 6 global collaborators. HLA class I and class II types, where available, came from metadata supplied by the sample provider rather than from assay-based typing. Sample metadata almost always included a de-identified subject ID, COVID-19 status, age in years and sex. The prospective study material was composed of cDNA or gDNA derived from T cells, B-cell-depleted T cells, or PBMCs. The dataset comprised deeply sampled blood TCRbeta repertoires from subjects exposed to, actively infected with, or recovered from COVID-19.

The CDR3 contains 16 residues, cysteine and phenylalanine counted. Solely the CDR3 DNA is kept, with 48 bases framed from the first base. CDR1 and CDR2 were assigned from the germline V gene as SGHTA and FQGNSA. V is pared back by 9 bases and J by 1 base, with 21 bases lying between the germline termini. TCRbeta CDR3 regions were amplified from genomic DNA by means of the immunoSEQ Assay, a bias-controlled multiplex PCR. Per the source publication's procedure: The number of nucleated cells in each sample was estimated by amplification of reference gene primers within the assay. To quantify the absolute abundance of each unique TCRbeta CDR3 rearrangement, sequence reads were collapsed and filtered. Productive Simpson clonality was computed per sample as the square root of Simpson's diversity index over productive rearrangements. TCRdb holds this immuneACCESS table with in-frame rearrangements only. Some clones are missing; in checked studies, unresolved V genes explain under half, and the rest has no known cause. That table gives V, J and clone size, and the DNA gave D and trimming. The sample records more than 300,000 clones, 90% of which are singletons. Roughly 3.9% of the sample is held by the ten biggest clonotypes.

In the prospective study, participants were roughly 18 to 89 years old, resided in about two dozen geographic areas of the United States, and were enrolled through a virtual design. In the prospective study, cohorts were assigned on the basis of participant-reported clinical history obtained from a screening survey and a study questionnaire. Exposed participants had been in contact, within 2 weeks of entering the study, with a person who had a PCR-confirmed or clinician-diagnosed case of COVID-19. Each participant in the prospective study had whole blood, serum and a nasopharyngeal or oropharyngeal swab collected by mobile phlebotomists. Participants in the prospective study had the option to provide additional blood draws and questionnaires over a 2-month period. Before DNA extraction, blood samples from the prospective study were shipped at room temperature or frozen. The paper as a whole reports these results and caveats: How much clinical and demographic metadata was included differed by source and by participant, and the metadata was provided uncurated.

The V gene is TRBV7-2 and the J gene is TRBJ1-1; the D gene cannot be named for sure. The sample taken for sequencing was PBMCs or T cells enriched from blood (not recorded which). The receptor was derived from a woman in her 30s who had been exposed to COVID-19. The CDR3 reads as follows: CASSPPRVRRNTEAFF. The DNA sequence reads TGTGCCAGTTCCCCTCCGAGGGTAAGGAGGAACACTGAAGCTTTCTTT.